The following is a TCR beta chain sequence with its context. CDR1 SGHDN and CDR2 FVKESK come from the germline V gene. The CDR3 has 11 residues. V was pared by 5 bases and J by 2 bases, with 4 bases between. This record belongs to a study of CD8 T cells in Susac syndrome. About the study: Sequenced Susac syndrome patients included more than five with clinically active disease and roughly 8 in remission.

TCR beta was sequenced from blood CD8+ and CD4+ T cells. Susac syndrome patients met recently defined diagnostic criteria for definite or probable disease. Purification of the CD8+ and CD4+ T cells relied on negative isolation, and TEMRA cells underwent FACS enrichment. A quantity of about 0.45 to 1 ug RNA underwent reverse transcription using random hexamers. A single record per CDR3 protein comes from TCRdb applying MiXCR to the immunoSEQ multiplex PCR reads. The table records around 130,000 distinct CDR3 sequences, over 90% of them present only once. The sample taken for sequencing was CD8+ T cells from PBMCs. The chain links TRBV14 to TRBJ2-7; the D is unclear. The sequence was obtained from a human donor with Susac syndrome. The CDR3 here is CASSETYEQYF. CDR3 in DNA: TGTGCCAGCAGCGAGACCTACGAGCAGTACTTC.